This TCR beta chain derives from a study of T-cell reconstitution after alpha-beta-depleted transplantation in children. The V and J ends lost 3 bases and 8 bases, in that order; junction bases with no gene match: 8. This CDR3 comprises 15 residues. The germline CDR1 and CDR2 sequences are LNHNV and YYDKDF (reference sequence). It was with unique molecular identifiers that the TCRbeta library was prepared. One entry per CDR3 protein results from TCRdb running MiXCR on the PCR reads. The sample includes 210,000 or so distinct CDR3 sequences, roughly 11% of them seen just once. This clonotype was seen ten or more times.

The chain uses TRBV15 and TRBJ2-1; 9 nucleotides agree with TRBD2. This TCR was recovered from a child under two years old with acute myeloid leukemia, due to receive a stem cell transplant. This sample comprised PBMCs, obtained before TCRalphabeta/CD19-depleted stem cell transplant. The CDR3 DNA follows: TGTGCCACCAGCAGGGGACTAGCTGAGACCGATGAGCAGTTCTTC. It is translated as CATSRGLAETDEQFF.